A single sample is the source of the 26 T cell receptor beta chains below, sequenced in a study of cytomegalovirus exposure and HLA in healthy donors. Researchers ran the PCR with 60 Vbeta and 13 Jbeta primers. Profiled with immunoSEQ multiplex PCR; TCRdb holds only in-frame clones, not every one. Among about 180,000 clones listed, 80% to 90% were seen once. The sequencing input was PBMCs. The receptor source for this set is a male donor in good health and CMV-seronegative.

This clone showed up just a few times. The chain carries TRBV5-1 and TRBJ2-7, with 10 bases that match TRBD1. CDR1 is SGHRS and CDR2 is YFSETQ in the germline V gene. The V and J ends lost 0 bases and 6 bases, in that order; junction bases with no gene match: 6. CDR3 length equals 15 residues. As DNA, the CDR3 is TGCGCCAGCAGCTTGGGGGGACAGGGGCCAGGCGAGCAGTACTTC. Translation gives CASSLGGQGPGEQYF. Supplemented by reference TRBV5-1 and TRBJ2-7, the full variable domain reads KAGVTQTPRYLIKTRGQQVTLSCSPISGHRSVSWYQQTPGQGLQFLFEYFSETQRNKGNFPGRFSGRQFSNSRSEMNVSTLELGDSALYLCASSLGGQGPGEQYFGPGTRLTVT.

The chain employs TRBV19 and TRBJ2-3; the match to TRBD2 covers 8 bases. This CDR3 has 17 amino acids. Germline CDR1 is LNHDA and CDR2 is SQIVND (reference sequence). J was trimmed by 4 bases and V by 6 bases; bases with no gene match: 15. Written as DNA, the CDR3 is TGTGCCAGTAGAACTCACCCAGCGGGAGTCACCCCAGATACGCAGTATTTT. As protein: CASRTHPAGVTPDTQYF. Full variable domain (outside the CDR3, taken from reference TRBV19 and TRBJ2-3): DGGITQSPKYLFRKEGQNVTLSCEQNLNHDAMYWYRQDPGQGLRLIYYSQIVNDFQKGDIAEGYSVSREKKESFPLTVTSAQKNPTAFYLCASRTHPAGVTPDTQYFGPGTRLTVL.

V gene TRBV5-4 combines with J gene TRBJ2-1; TRBD1 is a possible D gene (5 bases). V shed 0 bases and J shed 2 bases, with 9 bases lying between them. CDR1 SGHNT and CDR2 YYREEE come from the germline V gene (reference sequence). The CDR3 contains 15 residues. CDR3 amino acids: CASSLEAQAYNEQFF. In DNA form, the CDR3 reads TGTGCCAGCAGCTTGGAAGCACAGGCCTACAATGAGCAGTTCTTC.

CDR3 sequence: CASSQGPGETQYF. CDR3 DNA sequence: TGTGCCAGCAGCCAGGGTCCGGGCGAGACCCAGTACTTC. The rearrangement links TRBV11-3 to TRBJ2-5; the D gene is possibly TRBD1 (5 bases). The V gene's germline CDR1 is SGHNT and CDR2 YENEEA. Trimming stripped 5 bases from V and 5 bases from J, with 12 bases between. There are 13 residues in the CDR3.

V usage is TRBV19 and J usage is TRBJ2-1; 10 bases align to TRBD2. The germline gives CDR1 LNHDA, CDR2 SQIVND (reference sequence). The CDR3 covers 17 residues. Unmatched junction bases numbered 8, after V lost 6 bases and J lost 0 bases. The CDR3 here is CASRFSGRYSSYNEQFF. The CDR3 region has the DNA TGTGCCAGTAGATTTAGCGGGAGGTACAGCTCCTACAATGAGCAGTTCTTC.

The chain is built from TRBV4-2 and TRBJ2-7, with D perhaps matching TRBD2 (5 bases). V was cut by 4 bases and J by 4 bases, with 8 bases left in between. CDR1 is LGHNA and CDR2 is YNFKEQ in the germline V gene. CDR3 size: 12 residues. CDR3 protein: CASSPSGYEQYF. The CDR3 nucleotides read TGTGCCAGCAGCCCGAGCGGTTACGAGCAGTACTTC.

This rearrangement joins TRBV2 to TRBJ1-2; 7 positions agree with TRBD1. This CDR3 comprises 15 residues. V lost 3 bases, J lost 4 bases, and 8 bases stayed unmatched. The germline V gene has CDR1 SNHLY and CDR2 FYNNEI. The CDR3 bases are TGTGCCAGCAGTGATGAGGGACAGATATTCTATGGCTACACCTTC. It yields the protein CASSDEGQIFYGYTF.

The chain links TRBV5-1 to TRBJ2-3; weak D call: TRBD2 (6 bases). CDR1 and CDR2 (germline): SGHRS, YFSETQ. This CDR3 has 15 amino acids. Deletions cut 2 bases from V and 5 bases from J, with 15 bases between. The CDR3 coding sequence is TGCGCCAGCAGCTTCCGGGGGACCGCGGGAGATACGCAGTATTTT. Protein: CASSFRGTAGDTQYF.

V usage is TRBV27 and J usage is TRBJ1-2, with TRBD1 identical over 7 bases. The V and J ends lost 5 bases and 4 bases, in that order; junction bases with no gene match: 10. Per germline, CDR1 MNHEY and CDR2 SMNVEV (reference sequence). CDR3 length: 15 residues. The CDR3 sequence is CASSPTDRPRYGYTF. The CDR3 nucleotides read TGTGCCAGCAGTCCCACGGACAGGCCACGCTATGGCTACACCTTC.

The sample holds one count of this clone. This chain links TRBV6-1 with TRBJ2-3; D might be TRBD2 (6 bases). With 3 bases removed from V and 4 bases from J, the gap between germline ends came to 11 bases. Germline V gene sequence: CDR1 MNHNS, CDR2 SASEGT. CDR3 size: 14 residues. Here the CDR3 reads CASSEGWRADTQYF. CDR3 DNA sequence: TGTGCCAGCAGTGAGGGTTGGAGGGCAGATACGCAGTATTTT.

The rearrangement links TRBV5-1 to TRBJ2-5; 10 bases agree with TRBD1. The CDR3 spans 15 residues. CDR1 and CDR2 from the germline V gene are SGHRS and YFSETQ. The J segment lost 5 bases and the V segment lost 4 bases, leaving 8 bases of the junction unmatched. This CDR3 is CASSRRTGGGETQYF. CDR3 nucleotides: TGCGCCAGCAGCCGACGGACAGGGGGAGGGGAGACCCAGTACTTC.

This clone appeared a single time. A junction boundary mismatches the germline segment, possibly from a read error. V gene TRBV4-1 combines with J gene TRBJ1-1, with a possible D match to TRBD1 (6 bases). The CDR3 spans 13 residues. From germline, CDR1 is MGHRA and CDR2 YSYEKL. CDR3 residues: CASRQGGGTEAFF. The CDR3 coding sequence is TGCGCCAGCAGACAAGGGGGGGGGACTGAAGCTTTCTTT.

This chain connects TRBV7-6 to TRBJ2-3, with D perhaps matching TRBD2 (6 bases). Between the trimmed V and J ends, which lost 0 bases and 2 bases, there was a span of 12 bases. Looked up from germline, CDR1 is SGHVS and CDR2 is FNYEAQ. CDR3 size: 16 residues. The CDR3: CASSLAGDLDTDTQYF. In DNA form, the CDR3 reads TGTGCCAGCAGCTTAGCGGGGGACTTAGACACAGATACGCAGTATTTT.

The chain is built from TRBV10-1 and TRBJ2-2, with D unclear. CDR1 is WNHNN, CDR2 SYGVQD, per germline (reference sequence). This CDR3 is 17 amino acids long. Deletions cut 0 bases from V and 5 bases from J, with 16 bases between. CDR3 DNA sequence: TGCGCCAGCAGTGAGTCGCAGCGTTTTGTCGTTACCGGGGAGCTGTTTTTT. It yields the protein CASSESQRFVVTGELFF.

V usage is TRBV4-2 and J usage is TRBJ2-3; 8 bases map to TRBD2. V lost 1 base, J lost 2 bases, and 8 bases stayed unmatched. This CDR3 contains 17 residues. The germline V gene has CDR1 LGHNA and CDR2 YNFKEQ. The CDR3 region is CASSQVQAGEFTDTQYF. The CDR3 bases are TGTGCCAGCAGCCAAGTTCAAGCGGGAGAGTTCACAGATACGCAGTATTTT.

The J gene is TRBJ2-7, the V gene TRBV7-2, with 9 bases matching TRBD1. This CDR3 has 16 amino acids. J lost 7 bases, V lost 1 base, and 11 bases had no gene match. Germline V gene sequence: CDR1 SGHTA, CDR2 FQGNSA. The CDR3 sequence is CASSLDGTGFPREQYF. The CDR3 bases are TGTGCCAGCAGCTTAGATGGGACAGGGTTCCCCCGGGAGCAGTACTTC. Looking up the rest from reference TRBV7-2 and TRBJ2-7 gives the full variable domain: GAGVSQSPSNKVTEKGKDVELRCDPISGHTALYWYRQSLGQGLEFLIYFQGNSAPDKSGLPSDRFSAERTGGSVSTLTIQRTQQEDSAVYLCASSLDGTGFPREQYFGPGTRLTVT.

The chain combines TRBV5-1 with TRBJ2-3; possibly TRBD2 for D (11 bases). V lost 3 bases and J lost 7, with 39 bases in between. CDR3 length equals 22 residues. Germline V gene lookup returns CDR1 SGHRS and CDR2 YFSETQ. The CDR3 DNA sequence: TGCGCCAGCAGCTCAAATGGGCCGGGACAGGGGTCCTTTAGCGGGAGGGCGTATACGCAGTATTTT. This sequence encodes CASSSNGPGQGSFSGRAYTQYF.

The V and J genes are TRBV15 and TRBJ2-3, with 10 nucleotides matching TRBD1. J lost 4 bases, V lost 2 bases, and 6 bases had no gene match. The V gene's germline CDR1 is LNHNV and CDR2 YYDKDF (reference sequence). The CDR3 is made up of 16 amino acids. For the CDR3, the DNA is TGTGCCACCAGCAGAAGAACCGGGACAGGGGCAGATACGCAGTATTTT. Translation: CATSRRTGTGADTQYF.

Concerning this clone: The junction departs from the called germline gene at one end, perhaps through a read error. This chain connects TRBV7-7 to TRBJ2-3; 9 bases map to TRBD2. The V gene's germline CDR1 is SSHAT and CDR2 FNYEAQ (reference sequence). The CDR3 runs 17 residues. CDR3 residues: CASSESTAGGGTDTQYF. The CDR3 region has the DNA TGTGCTAGCAGCGAAAGTACGGCGGGGGGGGGCACAGATACGCAGTATTTT.

The V gene is TRBV6-6, the J gene TRBJ2-7; D perhaps matches TRBD1 (6 bases). Trimming took 7 bases from V and 0 from J, leaving 16 bases between them. CDR1 MNHNY and CDR2 SVGAGI come from the germline V gene (reference sequence). CDR3 length: 15 amino acids. CDR3 in amino acids: CASTVTGLSSYEQYF. The DNA for the CDR3 is TGTGCCAGCACCGTCACAGGGCTAAGCTCCTACGAGCAGTACTTC.

V usage is TRBV7-3 and J usage is TRBJ2-5; 10 nucleotides align to TRBD1. V trimming: 5 bases; J trimming: 1 base; junction bases outside the gene matches: 4. The CDR3 extends over 15 amino acids. Germline V lookup: CDR1 SGHTA, CDR2 FQGTGA. The CDR3 DNA reads TGTGCCAGCAGCCGGACAGGGGGGGGCCAAGAGACCCAGTACTTC. As protein: CASSRTGGGQETQYF.

This sequence joins TRBV15 and TRBJ1-4; 10 nucleotides align to TRBD1. V gave up 4 bases and J gave up 8 bases; unmatched junction bases: 7. This CDR3 is built from 15 residues. Looked up from germline, CDR1 is LNHNV and CDR2 is YYDKDF (reference sequence). The CDR3 here is CATSIDRGLNEKLFF. Written as DNA, the CDR3 is TGTGCCACCAGCATCGACAGGGGGCTTAACGAAAAACTGTTTTTT.

This clone was counted once. CDR3 loop: CASSLAGATDTQYF. DNA of the CDR3: TGTGCCAGCAGTTTAGCGGGAGCAACAGATACGCAGTATTTT. The rearrangement uses TRBV6-1 and TRBJ2-3; TRBD2 matches 9 bases. Per the germline V gene, CDR1 is MNHNS and CDR2 is SASEGT. V lost 5 bases and J lost 3; bases outside the gene matches: 3. The CDR3 extends over 14 amino acids.

The chain combines TRBV4-1 with TRBJ2-1; D might be TRBD2 (5 bases). Germline CDR1 and CDR2: MGHRA and YSYEKL. This CDR3 is built from 15 residues. V lost 1 base and J 13 bases, leaving 20 bases between the germline ends. The CDR3 DNA reads as TGCGCCAGCAGCCAAGTTCAAGGGCCCCTCGGGGAACAGTTCTTC. Residues: CASSQVQGPLGEQFF.

V gene TRBV5-1 combines with J gene TRBJ2-2; 9 bases agree with TRBD1. J was trimmed by 6 bases and V by 4 bases; bases with no gene match: 10. The CDR3 loop spans 16 amino acids. Germline CDR1 and CDR2: SGHRS and YFSETQ. CDR3 sequence (DNA): TGCGCCAGCAGCAAACAGAGGGACAGGGTGCCCGGGGAGCTGTTTTTT. Translation gives CASSKQRDRVPGELFF. Supplemented by reference TRBV5-1 and TRBJ2-2, the full variable domain reads KAGVTQTPRYLIKTRGQQVTLSCSPISGHRSVSWYQQTPGQGLQFLFEYFSETQRNKGNFPGRFSGRQFSNSRSEMNVSTLELGDSALYLCASSKQRDRVPGELFFGEGSRLTVL.

The chain combines TRBV7-3 with TRBJ2-3; 13 bases map to TRBD2. Germline V lookup: CDR1 SGHTA, CDR2 FQGTGA. The V segment lost 4 bases and the J segment 5 bases; nucleotides outside the gene matches: 3. This CDR3 has 15 amino acids. This CDR3 is CASSSRTSGRDTQYF. The CDR3 DNA is TGTGCCAGCAGCTCTCGGACTAGCGGGAGAGATACGCAGTATTTT.